This TCR beta chain is from a study of shared clonotypes between healthy human individuals. With 3 bases clipped from V and 5 bases from J, the junction kept 13 bases outside the gene matches. CDR3 length: 17 residues. Germline V lookup: CDR1 LNHDA, CDR2 SQIVND (reference sequence). The protocol was immunoSEQ multiplex PCR, while the TCRdb copy is restricted to in-frame clones and leaves out a portion. The sample shows approximately 2.1 million clones, 80% to 95% of them seen only once. The clonotype was recovered from a man aged 18 to 29 in good health. Some clones in this sample may be carry-over from other donors' samples. The sequencing input was naive CD4+ T cells from PBMCs. The subset denotes: CD45RA+ positively selected. The chain uses TRBV19 and TRBJ2-3; 8 bases map to TRBD2. The CDR3 loop reads CASSIRGLAGFLDTQYF. CDR3 nucleotide sequence: TGTGCCAGTAGTATTCGGGGCTTAGCGGGATTCCTAGATACGCAGTATTTT.